There are a few counts of the clone carrying this T cell receptor (beta chain). Antigen unknown. Repertoires were generated with immunoSEQ multiplex PCR, while TCRdb's copy carries only in-frame clones and drops some. The sample includes roughly 66,000 clones, 75% to 90% of them seen just once. The entry originates in a study of OX40 agonist ivuxolimab in advanced cancers. At the level of the study: Dosing consisted of intravenous ivuxolimab at 0.01 to 10 mg/kg every 2 weeks. Having had anti-PD-1, anti-PD-L1 or anti-CTLA-4 therapy before was allowed, and 40% to 45% had some. Findings of the study overall: Among T cells, CD8+ cells averaged more expanded clones than CD4+ cells.

CDR3 length equals 15 residues. Trimming removed 5 bases at V and 1 base at J, with 11 bases between. Germline V gene sequence: CDR1 LNHDA, CDR2 SQIVND (reference sequence). The sequence was collected from an adult with an advanced solid tumor such as melanoma, head and neck, liver or kidney cancer. The starting material was CD4+ or CD8+ T cells sorted from blood, obtained in a trial of the OX40 agonist ivuxolimab. The chain recombines TRBV19 with TRBJ2-2; the D gene is possibly TRBD2 (5 bases). In DNA, the CDR3 is TGTGCCAGTAGTGTTGGACTTCTGAACACCGGGGAGCTGTTTTTT. This sequence encodes CASSVGLLNTGELFF.